This T cell receptor beta chain stems from a study of T cells after yellow fever vaccination. Study-level results: Reappearing after the booster were most of the clones from primary vaccination (around 95% CD4, 88% CD8).

TCR cDNA, made by 5'RACE template switching, carried an added universal primer site and UMIs. Using its own MiXCR run on the 5' RACE reads, TCRdb lists one record per CDR3 protein. This repertoire shows about 150,000 distinct CDR3 sequences, 5.5% to 7.5% found once; its top ten account for under 3%. With 0 bases clipped from V and 7 bases from J, the junction kept 6 bases outside the gene matches. This CDR3 has 15 residues. Germline V gives CDR1 KGHSH, CDR2 LQKENI. This clonotype occurred a few times. The antigen is not known. The genes are TRBV18 and TRBJ1-1, with 9 positions matching TRBD1. This TCR derives from a man younger than 35 who received the YFV17D yellow fever vaccine. The starting material was CD4+ T cells sorted from PBMCs, obtained on the day of the first yellow fever vaccination. CDR3 protein: CASSPPGTGIDEAFF. The CDR3 nucleotides read TGTGCCAGCTCACCACCGGGGACAGGGATAGATGAAGCTTTCTTT.